This T cell receptor beta chain comes out of a study of CD8 T cells in ankylosing spondylitis. Study-wide results and caveats: Roughly 8 highly homologous variants made up a TCR beta motif, and this motif appeared characteristic of ankylosing spondylitis blood.

Quantitative 5'-RACE was performed with molecular barcodes, and it yielded the TCR beta libraries. TCRdb re-called the 5' RACE reads through MiXCR, storing one row per CDR3 protein. The profile shows 250,000 or so distinct CDR3 sequences, over 15% of them singletons. This clonotype was seen repeatedly, ten times or more. Its matching antigen is unknown. From germline, CDR1 is SGHVS and CDR2 FNYEAQ. Between the trimmed V and J ends, which lost 3 bases and 2 bases, there was a span of 11 bases. This CDR3 is 14 amino acids long. The sequence was collected from a male donor with ankylosing spondylitis or in good health (not recorded which). The rearrangement links TRBV7-6 to TRBJ2-7; D uncertain. The sequenced sample consisted of blood, either unsorted or a sorted T cell fraction (not recorded which). CDR3 sequence: CASSFRTDPYEQYF. The CDR3 bases are TGTGCCAGCAGCTTCAGGACGGACCCCTACGAGCAGTACTTC.